Each of the 2 T cell receptor beta chains below was sequenced from the same sample in a study of T cell responses to AZD1222 COVID-19 vaccine. The repertoire was sequenced with immunoSEQ multiplex PCR; TCRdb's copy has only in-frame clones and lacks some. In the table there are some 90,000 clones, roughly 89% of which are singletons. Sequencing was performed on peripheral blood, taken on day 0 of AZD1222 vaccination. These receptors originate from an adult in good health.

This sequence joins TRBV19 and TRBJ2-2; 10 bases map to TRBD2. The V gene's germline CDR1 is LNHDA and CDR2 SQIVND (reference sequence). The J segment lost 8 bases and the V segment lost 4 bases, leaving 10 bases of the junction unmatched. CDR3 size: 16 residues. CDR3 in DNA: TGTGCCAGTAGTACCGTAAGCGGGAGGGCCTCGGGGGAGCTGTTTTTT. Its translation is CASSTVSGRASGELFF.

The chain employs TRBV20-1 and TRBJ2-7; the D is unclear. Germline loops: CDR1 DFQATT, CDR2 SNEGSKA (reference sequence). V lost 3 bases and J lost 3, with 6 bases in between. The CDR3 has 11 residues. CDR3 in amino acids: CSARELYEQYF. CDR3 nucleotide sequence: TGCAGTGCTAGGGAGCTCTACGAGCAGTACTTC.